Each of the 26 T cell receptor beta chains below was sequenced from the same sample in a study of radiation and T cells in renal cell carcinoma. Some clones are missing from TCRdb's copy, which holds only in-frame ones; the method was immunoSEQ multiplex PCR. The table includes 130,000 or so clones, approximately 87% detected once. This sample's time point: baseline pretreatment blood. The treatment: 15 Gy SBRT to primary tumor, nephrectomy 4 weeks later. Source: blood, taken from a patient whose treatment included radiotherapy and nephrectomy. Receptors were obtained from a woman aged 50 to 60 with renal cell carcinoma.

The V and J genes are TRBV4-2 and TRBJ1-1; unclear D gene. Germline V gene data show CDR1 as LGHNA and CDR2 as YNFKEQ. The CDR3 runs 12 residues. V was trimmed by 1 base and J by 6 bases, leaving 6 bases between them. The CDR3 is CASSQGGSEAFF. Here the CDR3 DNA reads TGTGCCAGCAGCCAAGGGGGTTCTGAAGCTTTCTTT.

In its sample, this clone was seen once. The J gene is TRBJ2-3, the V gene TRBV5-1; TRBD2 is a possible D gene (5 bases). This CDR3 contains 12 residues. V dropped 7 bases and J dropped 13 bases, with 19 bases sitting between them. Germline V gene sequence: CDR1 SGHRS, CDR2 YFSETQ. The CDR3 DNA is TGCGCCAGCCGAAGTACCGGACCCGGGGAGTATTTT. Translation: CASRSTGPGEYF.

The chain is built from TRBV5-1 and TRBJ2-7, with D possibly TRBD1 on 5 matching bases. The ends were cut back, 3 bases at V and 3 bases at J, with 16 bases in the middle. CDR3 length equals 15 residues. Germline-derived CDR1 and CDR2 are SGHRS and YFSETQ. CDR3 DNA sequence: TGCGCCAGCAGCTCTGGTCTAGGGGCTTTCTACGAGCAGTACTTC. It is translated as CASSSGLGAFYEQYF.

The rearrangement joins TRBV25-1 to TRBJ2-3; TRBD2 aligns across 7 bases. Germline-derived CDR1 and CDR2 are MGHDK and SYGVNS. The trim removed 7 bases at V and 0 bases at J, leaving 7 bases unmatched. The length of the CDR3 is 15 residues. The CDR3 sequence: CASTRVSGSTDTQYF. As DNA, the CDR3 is TGTGCCAGCACTCGGGTTAGCGGGAGCACAGATACGCAGTATTTT.

DNA for the CDR3: TGTGCCATCAGTGATTGGACTTACAATGAGCAGTTCTTC. It encodes CAISDWTYNEQFF. The chain recombines TRBV10-3 with TRBJ2-1, with D tentatively TRBD2 (5 bases). The CDR3 is 13 amino acids. CDR1 and CDR2 (germline): ENHRY, SYGVKD. Trimming stripped 3 bases from V and 4 bases from J, with 7 bases between.

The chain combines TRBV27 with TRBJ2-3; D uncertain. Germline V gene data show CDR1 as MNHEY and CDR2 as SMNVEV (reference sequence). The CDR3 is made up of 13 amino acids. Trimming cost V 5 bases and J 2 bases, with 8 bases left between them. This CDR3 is CASSTYYTDTQYF. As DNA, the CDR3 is TGTGCCAGCAGTACATATTACACAGATACGCAGTATTTT.

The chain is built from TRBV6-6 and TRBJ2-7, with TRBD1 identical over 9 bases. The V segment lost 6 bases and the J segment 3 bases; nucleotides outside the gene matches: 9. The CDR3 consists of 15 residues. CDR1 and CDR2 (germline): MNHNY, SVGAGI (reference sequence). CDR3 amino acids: CASSPSQGAFYEQYF. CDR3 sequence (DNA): TGTGCCAGCAGCCCCTCACAGGGGGCTTTCTACGAGCAGTACTTC.

The CDR3 loop is CASSQDGTGGYEQYF. The CDR3 bases are TGCGCCAGCAGCCAAGACGGGACAGGTGGATACGAGCAGTACTTC. This chain connects TRBV4-3 to TRBJ2-7; 8 bases are shared with TRBD1. Germline CDR1 reads LGHNA; CDR2 reads YSLEER. After removal of 0 bases from V and 4 bases from J, the junction contained 5 bases not matched to a gene. The CDR3 consists of 15 residues.

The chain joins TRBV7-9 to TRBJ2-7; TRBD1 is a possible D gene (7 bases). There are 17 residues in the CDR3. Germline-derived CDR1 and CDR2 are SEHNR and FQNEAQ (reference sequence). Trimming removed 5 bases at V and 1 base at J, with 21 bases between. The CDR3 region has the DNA TGTGCCAGCAGCCCCTACGGAGGGGGCATAACTTCCTACGAGCAGTACTTC. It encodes CASSPYGGGITSYEQYF.

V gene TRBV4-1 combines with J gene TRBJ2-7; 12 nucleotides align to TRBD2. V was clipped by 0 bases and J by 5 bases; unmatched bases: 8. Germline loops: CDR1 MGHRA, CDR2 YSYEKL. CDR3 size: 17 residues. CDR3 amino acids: CASSQEGGLAGNHEQYF. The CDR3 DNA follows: TGCGCCAGCAGCCAAGAGGGGGGACTAGCGGGTAACCACGAGCAGTACTTC.

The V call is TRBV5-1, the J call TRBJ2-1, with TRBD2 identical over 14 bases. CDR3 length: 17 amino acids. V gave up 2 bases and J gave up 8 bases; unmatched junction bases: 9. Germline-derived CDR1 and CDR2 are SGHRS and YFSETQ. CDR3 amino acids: CASSLVTGLAGDDEQFF. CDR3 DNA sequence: TGCGCCAGCAGCTTAGTTACGGGACTAGCGGGAGACGATGAGCAGTTCTTC.

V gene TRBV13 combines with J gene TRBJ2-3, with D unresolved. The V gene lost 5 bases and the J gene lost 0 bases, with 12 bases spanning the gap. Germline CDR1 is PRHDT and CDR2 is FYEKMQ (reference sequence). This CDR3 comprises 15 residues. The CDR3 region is CASSPRVRSTDTQYF. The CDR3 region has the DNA TGTGCCAGCAGCCCAAGGGTCCGTAGCACAGATACGCAGTATTTT.

This CDR3 is CASTPDRGPEETQYF. As DNA, the CDR3 is TGTGCCAGCACCCCAGACAGGGGGCCGGAGGAGACCCAGTACTTC. This rearrangement joins TRBV9 to TRBJ2-5; 10 positions agree with TRBD1. V shed 6 bases and J 5 bases; nucleotides not matched to a gene: 10. The CDR3 has 15 residues. Looked up from germline, CDR1 is SGDLS and CDR2 is YYNGEE.

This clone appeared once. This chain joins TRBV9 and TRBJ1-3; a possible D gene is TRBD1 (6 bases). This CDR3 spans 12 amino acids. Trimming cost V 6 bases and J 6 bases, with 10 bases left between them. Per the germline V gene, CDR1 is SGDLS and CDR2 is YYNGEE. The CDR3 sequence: CASKGGENTIYF. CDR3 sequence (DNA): TGTGCCAGCAAGGGGGGCGAAAACACCATATATTTT.

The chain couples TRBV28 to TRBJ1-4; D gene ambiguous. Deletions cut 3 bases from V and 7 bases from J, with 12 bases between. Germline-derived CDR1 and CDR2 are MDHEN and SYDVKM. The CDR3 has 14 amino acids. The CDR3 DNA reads TGTGCCAGCAGTTTCCGGTTTAAAAGTGAAAAACTGTTTTTT. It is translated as CASSFRFKSEKLFF.

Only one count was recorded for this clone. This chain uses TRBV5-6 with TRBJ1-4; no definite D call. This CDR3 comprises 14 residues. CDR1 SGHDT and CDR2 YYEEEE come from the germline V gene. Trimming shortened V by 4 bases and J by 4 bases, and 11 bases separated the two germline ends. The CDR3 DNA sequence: TGTGCCAGCAGCCTAAGAGGCAATAATGAAAAACTGTTTTTT. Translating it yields CASSLRGNNEKLFF.

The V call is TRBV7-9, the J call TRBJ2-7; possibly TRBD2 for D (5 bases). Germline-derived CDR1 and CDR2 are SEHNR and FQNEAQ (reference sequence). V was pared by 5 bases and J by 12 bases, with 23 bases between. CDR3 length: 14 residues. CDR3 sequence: CASSTSAEGRLPYF. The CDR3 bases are TGTGCCAGCAGCACCTCGGCCGAGGGCCGGCTTCCGTACTTC.

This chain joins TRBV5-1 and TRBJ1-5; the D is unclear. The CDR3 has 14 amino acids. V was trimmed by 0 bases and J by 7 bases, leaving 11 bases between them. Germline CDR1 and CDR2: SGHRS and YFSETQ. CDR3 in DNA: TGCGCCAGCAGCTTGGATCAGTCGGGCCAGCCCCAGCATTTT. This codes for CASSLDQSGQPQHF.

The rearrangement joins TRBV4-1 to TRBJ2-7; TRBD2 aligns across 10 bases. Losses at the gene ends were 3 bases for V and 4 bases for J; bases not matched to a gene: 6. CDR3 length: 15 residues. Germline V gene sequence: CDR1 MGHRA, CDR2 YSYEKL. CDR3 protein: CASSQEEREGYEQYF. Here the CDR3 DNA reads TGCGCCAGCAGCCAGGAGGAGCGGGAGGGATACGAGCAGTACTTC.

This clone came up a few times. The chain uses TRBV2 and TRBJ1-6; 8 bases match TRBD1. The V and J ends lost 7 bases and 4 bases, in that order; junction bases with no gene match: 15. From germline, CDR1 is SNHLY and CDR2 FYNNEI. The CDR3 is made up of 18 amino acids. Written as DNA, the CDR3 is TGTGCCAGCATTCCGACGGAGCCCGGGACAGGATATAATTCACCCCTCCACTTT. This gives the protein CASIPTEPGTGYNSPLHF.

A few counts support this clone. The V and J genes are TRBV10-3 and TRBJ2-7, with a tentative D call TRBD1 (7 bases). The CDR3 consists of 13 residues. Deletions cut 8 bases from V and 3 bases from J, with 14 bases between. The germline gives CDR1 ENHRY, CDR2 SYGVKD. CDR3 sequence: CAISRGAIYEQYF. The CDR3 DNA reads TGTGCCATCTCCAGGGGGGCTATCTACGAGCAGTACTTC.

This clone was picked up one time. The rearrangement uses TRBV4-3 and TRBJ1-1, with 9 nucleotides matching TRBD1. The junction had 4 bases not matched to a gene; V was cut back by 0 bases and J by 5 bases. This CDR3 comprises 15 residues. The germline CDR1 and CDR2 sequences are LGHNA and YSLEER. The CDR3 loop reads CASSQDTGGLTEAFF. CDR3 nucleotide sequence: TGCGCCAGCAGCCAAGATACAGGGGGCCTAACTGAAGCTTTCTTT.

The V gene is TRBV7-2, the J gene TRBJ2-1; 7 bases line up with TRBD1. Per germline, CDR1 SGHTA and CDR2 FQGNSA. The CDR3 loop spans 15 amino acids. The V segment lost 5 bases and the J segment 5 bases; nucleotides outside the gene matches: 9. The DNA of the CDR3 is TGTGCCAGCAGCCGGAACAGGGGAGAGAACAATGAGCAGTTCTTC. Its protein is CASSRNRGENNEQFF.

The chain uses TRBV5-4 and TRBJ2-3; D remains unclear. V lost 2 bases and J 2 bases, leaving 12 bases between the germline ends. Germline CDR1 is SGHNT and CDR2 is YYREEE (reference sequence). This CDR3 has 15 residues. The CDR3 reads CASSFGGPLTDTQYF. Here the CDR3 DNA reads TGTGCCAGCAGCTTCGGTGGACCTCTCACAGATACGCAGTATTTT.

The CDR3 reads CASSFRGGPYNEQFF. CDR3 nucleotide sequence: TGTGCCAGCAGTTTTCGCGGGGGGCCCTACAATGAGCAGTTCTTC. The genes are TRBV6-5 and TRBJ2-1; TRBD2 matches 8 bases. Germline-derived CDR1 and CDR2 are MNHEY and SVGAGI. This CDR3 is built from 15 residues. Trimming cost V 4 bases and J 2 bases; bases outside gene matches: 4.

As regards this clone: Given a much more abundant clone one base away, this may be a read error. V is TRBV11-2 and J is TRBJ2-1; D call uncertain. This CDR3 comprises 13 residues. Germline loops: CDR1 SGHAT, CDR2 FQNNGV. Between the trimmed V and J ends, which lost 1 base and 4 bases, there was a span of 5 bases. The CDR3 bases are TGTGCCAGCAGCTTAGTCGGTTACAATGAGCAGTTCTTC. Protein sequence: CASSLVGYNEQFF.